This TCR beta chain was recorded in a study of blood T cell repertoires in COVID-19. Looking at the study overall: Sites across the United States, Italy and Spain contributed samples from acute and convalescent COVID-19. From T cells, B-cell-depleted T cells, or PBMCs came the material, which was cDNA or gDNA.

Original processing methods: It was from reference gene primer amplification that nucleated cell counts were estimated. Sequencing used immunoSEQ multiplex PCR; TCRdb keeps in-frame clones, though not all of them. That table furnishes V, J and clone size, whereas the DNA furnished D and trimming. The sample contains about 75,000 clones, more than 65% of which appear only once. This CDR3 contains 15 residues. V lost 0 bases, J lost 6 bases, and 5 bases stayed unmatched. Germline CDR1 is SGHAT and CDR2 is FQNNGV. The sequenced sample was peripheral blood. The origin of this receptor is a woman of 80 years or more with active or convalescent COVID-19. The chain links TRBV11-2 to TRBJ2-7, with 10 nucleotides matching TRBD1. The CDR3, as DNA: TGTGCCAGCAGCTTAGAACGGGGACAGGGGTCCGAGCAGTACTTC. This encodes CASSLERGQGSEQYF.